These T cell receptor beta chains were read from a single sample in a study of shared clonotypes between healthy human individuals. This table comes from immunoSEQ multiplex PCR, and its TCRdb copy is limited to in-frame clones, with some not included. This sample carries 600,000 to 750,000 clones, approximately 77% of them seen once, and the ten largest clones take around 1.8%. Sequencing was done on a sample of memory CD4+ T cells sorted from blood. The receptors shown here come from a woman in her twenties or thirties in good health. Both conserved end residues are part of each CDR3. A D gene is named only where the DNA matches it firmly. Size is stated for part of the rows, as once, few or many counts, or as a class when the clone is expanded.

v_call: TRBV11-1
clone_size: NA
j_call: TRBJ1-6
d_call: NA
cdr3_nt: TGTGCCAGCAGCTTTGAGACAGCGGCGTCCAATTCACCCCTCCACTTT
cdr3_aa: CASSFETAASNSPLHF

v_call: TRBV27
clone_size: NA
j_call: TRBJ1-4
d_call: NA
cdr3_nt: TGTGCCAGCAGAGGGATGATTGAAAAACTGTTTTTT
cdr3_aa: CASRGMIEKLFF

v_call: TRBV18
clone_size: NA
j_call: TRBJ2-1
d_call: NA
cdr3_nt: TGTGCCAGCTCACAATCCACAGGGCACTCCCTCAATGAGCAGTTCTTC
cdr3_aa: CASSQSTGHSLNEQFF

v_call: TRBV30
clone_size: few
j_call: TRBJ2-1
d_call: TRBD1
cdr3_nt: TGTGCCTGGACCTCCTGGGACAGGAGAAATGAGCAGTTCTTC
cdr3_aa: CAWTSWDRRNEQFF

v_call: TRBV5-5
clone_size: NA
j_call: TRBJ1-1
d_call: NA
cdr3_nt: TGTGCCAGCACCCTGGGGGGCGGACACACTGAAGCTTTCTTT
cdr3_aa: CASTLGGGHTEAFF

v_call: TRBV7-2
clone_size: NA
j_call: TRBJ2-3
d_call: NA
cdr3_nt: TGTGCCAGCAGCTTAGGTCAGGTAACAGATACGCAGTATTTT
cdr3_aa: CASSLGQVTDTQYF

v_call: TRBV29-1
clone_size: NA
j_call: TRBJ2-7
d_call: NA
cdr3_nt: TGCAGCGTCCAAGGCAAATTAACAGGGTCTGGGCAGTACTTC
cdr3_aa: CSVQGKLTGSGQYF

v_call: TRBV2
clone_size: NA
j_call: TRBJ2-5
d_call: NA
cdr3_nt: TGTGCCAGCCTTACGGGACTCCGAGTGGAGACCCAGTACTTC
cdr3_aa: CASLTGLRVETQYF

v_call: TRBV2
clone_size: NA
j_call: TRBJ2-7
d_call: TRBD2
cdr3_nt: TGTGCCAGCTACACTCTTGCCGGGACTAGCGGGCCTAGCTCCTACGAGCAGTACTTC
cdr3_aa: CASYTLAGTSGPSSYEQYF

v_call: TRBV2
clone_size: NA
j_call: TRBJ2-3
d_call: TRBD2
cdr3_nt: TGTGCCAGCAGTCTGACTAGCGGGAGAGCAGATACGCAGTATTTT
cdr3_aa: CASSLTSGRADTQYF

v_call: TRBV28
clone_size: NA
j_call: TRBJ1-5
d_call: NA
cdr3_nt: TGTGCCAGCAGTTTTTTTTCTTCCGGCAGGTTCAGCAATCAGCCCCAGCATTTT
cdr3_aa: CASSFFSSGRFSNQPQHF

v_call: TRBV6-6
clone_size: once
j_call: TRBJ1-5
d_call: TRBD1
cdr3_nt: TGTGCCAGTAGCCCGACAGGGTCGGGCAATCAGCCCCAGCATTTT
cdr3_aa: CASSPTGSGNQPQHF

v_call: TRBV11-2
clone_size: NA
j_call: TRBJ2-5
d_call: NA
cdr3_nt: TGTGCCAGCAGCCATCACCGAGGAAGGCCTCAAGAGACCCAGTACTTC
cdr3_aa: CASSHHRGRPQETQYF

v_call: TRBV7-9
clone_size: NA
j_call: TRBJ2-5
d_call: NA
cdr3_nt: TGTGCCAGCAGCTCTGAGACCTTCAACAGGACCCCCCAAGAGACCCAGTACTTC
cdr3_aa: CASSSETFNRTPQETQYF

v_call: TRBV5-4
clone_size: few
j_call: TRBJ2-7
d_call: TRBD2
cdr3_nt: TGTGCCAGCAGCCTTAGCGGGAGGTACGAGCAGTACTTC
cdr3_aa: CASSLSGRYEQYF

v_call: TRBV6-1
clone_size: once
j_call: TRBJ2-7
d_call: TRBD1
cdr3_nt: TGTGCCAGCAGTGATGCGGACAGGGTTAAAGACGAGCAGTACTTC
cdr3_aa: CASSDADRVKDEQYF

v_call: TRBV5-1
clone_size: NA
j_call: TRBJ1-2
d_call: NA
cdr3_nt: TGCGCCAGCAGAGAACAGGGTGAAGATCATGGCTACACCTTC
cdr3_aa: CASREQGEDHGYTF

v_call: TRBV19
clone_size: NA
j_call: TRBJ2-2
d_call: NA
cdr3_nt: TGTGCCAGTAATACGGACCAGAACACCGGGGAGCTGTTTTTT
cdr3_aa: CASNTDQNTGELFF

v_call: TRBV19
clone_size: NA
j_call: TRBJ2-7
d_call: NA
cdr3_nt: TGTGCCAGTAGTATTACAGGGAGTTCTGACGAGCAGTACTTC
cdr3_aa: CASSITGSSDEQYF

v_call: TRBV18
clone_size: NA
j_call: TRBJ2-2
d_call: TRBD2
cdr3_nt: TGTGCCAGCTCACCACAACTTCTAGCGGGAGAGGGAACCGGGGAGCTGTTTTTT
cdr3_aa: CASSPQLLAGEGTGELFF

v_call: TRBV18
clone_size: NA
j_call: TRBJ1-3
d_call: NA
cdr3_nt: TGTGCCAGCTCACCGTCAACATCACACTCTGGAAACACCATATATTTT
cdr3_aa: CASSPSTSHSGNTIYF

v_call: TRBV5-3
clone_size: NA
j_call: TRBJ1-2
d_call: TRBD1
cdr3_nt: TGTGCCAGAAGCTCGGGACAGTGGCGTCCATTTAACTATGGCTACACCTTC
cdr3_aa: CARSSGQWRPFNYGYTF

v_call: TRBV5-4
clone_size: NA
j_call: TRBJ2-1
d_call: TRBD2
cdr3_nt: TGTGCCAGCAGCACGACTAGCGGGATTAGGGATGAGCAGTTCTTC
cdr3_aa: CASSTTSGIRDEQFF

v_call: TRBV18
clone_size: NA
j_call: TRBJ2-2
d_call: NA
cdr3_nt: TGTGCCAGCTCACCATTCGGGACCTCAACTTCCGACACCGGGGAGCTGTTTTTT
cdr3_aa: CASSPFGTSTSDTGELFF

v_call: TRBV7-3
clone_size: few
j_call: TRBJ2-1
d_call: NA
cdr3_nt: TGTGCCAGCAGCTCGGGCCAAAAGCAGTTCTTC
cdr3_aa: CASSSGQKQFF

v_call: TRBV28
clone_size: NA
j_call: TRBJ1-4
d_call: TRBD1
cdr3_nt: TGTGCCAGCAGTGGACAGGGAAGCGAAAAACTGTTTTTT
cdr3_aa: CASSGQGSEKLFF

v_call: TRBV7-9
clone_size: NA
j_call: TRBJ2-5
d_call: TRBD2
cdr3_nt: TGTGCCAGCAGCCCCAAGGGAGGGTCCCGAGAGACCCAGTACTTC
cdr3_aa: CASSPKGGSRETQYF

v_call: TRBV7-9
clone_size: NA
j_call: TRBJ2-7
d_call: TRBD1
cdr3_nt: TGTGCCAGCAGCCATGGACAGGGCTACGAGCAGTACTTC
cdr3_aa: CASSHGQGYEQYF

v_call: TRBV7-9
clone_size: NA
j_call: TRBJ2-7
d_call: NA
cdr3_nt: TGTGCCAGCAGCCCGAGCCTGGGCGAGCAGTACTTC
cdr3_aa: CASSPSLGEQYF

v_call: TRBV29-1
clone_size: NA
j_call: TRBJ2-3
d_call: NA
cdr3_nt: TGCAGCGTTGAAGAAGGGGCGGACCAGACGGGTACGCAGTATTTT
cdr3_aa: CSVEEGADQTGTQYF

v_call: TRBV19
clone_size: few
j_call: TRBJ1-1
d_call: TRBD1
cdr3_nt: TGTGCCAGTAGTGCCCAGGGGGATACTGAAGCTTTCTTT
cdr3_aa: CASSAQGDTEAFF

v_call: TRBV6-5
clone_size: NA
j_call: TRBJ1-1
d_call: TRBD1
cdr3_nt: TGTGCCAGCTGTAGGGGGCCTGACACTGAAGCTTTCTTT
cdr3_aa: CASCRGPDTEAFF

v_call: TRBV14
clone_size: NA
j_call: TRBJ2-5
d_call: TRBD1
cdr3_nt: TGTGCCAGCAGCCTTAAGACGGGGACAGCCCAAGAGACCCAGTACTTC
cdr3_aa: CASSLKTGTAQETQYF

v_call: TRBV6-5
clone_size: few
j_call: TRBJ1-2
d_call: NA
cdr3_nt: TGTGCCAGCAGTTACGGACCGGGCAGTAGCTATGGCTACACCTTC
cdr3_aa: CASSYGPGSSYGYTF

v_call: TRBV11-2
clone_size: NA
j_call: TRBJ1-3
d_call: NA
cdr3_nt: TGTGCCAGCAGGAAAGACGGGGGTCCTGGAAACACCATATATTTT
cdr3_aa: CASRKDGGPGNTIYF

v_call: TRBV6-1
clone_size: once
j_call: TRBJ2-3
d_call: NA
cdr3_nt: TGTGCCAGCAGGAACCGGGATTCTGACACAGATACGCAGTATTTT
cdr3_aa: CASRNRDSDTDTQYF

v_call: TRBV19
clone_size: NA
j_call: TRBJ1-2
d_call: NA
cdr3_nt: TGTGCCACCCTTTTGCCAGGCCCTACCGCTGGCTACACCTTC
cdr3_aa: CATLLPGPTAGYTF

v_call: TRBV19
clone_size: NA
j_call: TRBJ2-1
d_call: NA
cdr3_nt: TGTGCCAGTAGTATCGCGAGTGTAGGGGAAAAGCAGTTCTTC
cdr3_aa: CASSIASVGEKQFF

v_call: TRBV28
clone_size: NA
j_call: TRBJ2-1
d_call: NA
cdr3_nt: TGTGCCAGCAGCGTTAGCGGAAGCTCCTACAATGAGCAGTTCTTC
cdr3_aa: CASSVSGSSYNEQFF

v_call: TRBV19
clone_size: NA
j_call: TRBJ1-2
d_call: NA
cdr3_nt: TGTGCCAGCAAATCCCAGGGCCTTGAAGGGGAGAACTATGGCTACACCTTC
cdr3_aa: CASKSQGLEGENYGYTF

v_call: TRBV27
clone_size: NA
j_call: TRBJ1-5
d_call: NA
cdr3_nt: TGTGCCAGCAGGCCGGGACCCAAGAAAACTACCAATCAGCCCCAGCATTTT
cdr3_aa: CASRPGPKKTTNQPQHF

v_call: TRBV27
clone_size: NA
j_call: TRBJ2-7
d_call: NA
cdr3_nt: TGTGCCAGCAGTTCACCGGGACTCGAACAGCACGAGCAGTACTTC
cdr3_aa: CASSSPGLEQHEQYF

v_call: TRBV9
clone_size: NA
j_call: TRBJ1-2
d_call: TRBD1
cdr3_nt: TGTGCCAGCAGTACTAATAACCTCCGGAGGGGGCATAGTGGCTACACCTTC
cdr3_aa: CASSTNNLRRGHSGYTF

v_call: TRBV15
clone_size: NA
j_call: TRBJ2-5
d_call: NA
cdr3_nt: TGTGCCACCAGCAGAGTTGCTGACCGAGAGACCCAGTACTTC
cdr3_aa: CATSRVADRETQYF

v_call: TRBV2
clone_size: NA
j_call: TRBJ2-1
d_call: TRBD2
cdr3_nt: TGTGCCAGCACCCTAGAACGGGAGGTGAATGAGCAGTTCTTC
cdr3_aa: CASTLEREVNEQFF

v_call: TRBV15
clone_size: NA
j_call: TRBJ2-1
d_call: NA
cdr3_nt: TGTGCCACCAGCAGAGAACTTCGGCGAAGCTCCTACAATGAGCAGTTCTTC
cdr3_aa: CATSRELRRSSYNEQFF